These 6 T cell receptor beta chains were sequenced from one sample in a study of cytomegalovirus exposure and HLA in healthy donors. The table came from immunoSEQ multiplex PCR; TCRdb's copy has only in-frame clones and leaves some out. Among over 200,000 clones listed, 70% to 90% were seen once. Sequencing used PBMCs. Receptors were obtained from a woman younger than 30 in good health and CMV-seronegative.

The chain links TRBV7-8 to TRBJ1-5; the D is unclear. CDR3 length: 14 amino acids. The germline V gene has CDR1 SGHVS and CDR2 FQNEAQ. Trimming pared 3 bases from V and 0 bases from J, leaving 6 bases between. The CDR3 here is CASSFSASNQPQHF. The CDR3 region has the DNA TGTGCCAGCAGCTTTAGTGCTAGCAATCAGCCCCAGCATTTT. Full variable domain (outside the CDR3, taken from reference TRBV7-8 and TRBJ1-5): GAGVSQSPRYKVAKRGQDVALRCDPISGHVSLFWYQQALGQGPEFLTYFQNEAQLDKSGLPSDRFFAERPEGSVSTLKIQRTQQEDSAVYLCASSFSASNQPQHFGDGTRLSIL.

This chain links TRBV7-6 with TRBJ2-7, with 9 bases that match TRBD1. The CDR3 is 14 amino acids. The V gene end was trimmed by 3 bases and the J gene end by 3 bases; junction bases not matched to a gene: 3. Germline V gene sequence: CDR1 SGHVS, CDR2 FNYEAQ. The CDR3: CASSFTGGGYEQYF. The CDR3 nucleotides are TGTGCCAGCAGCTTTACAGGGGGCGGCTACGAGCAGTACTTC.

This clone was counted at least ten times. The CDR3 nucleotides read TGTGCCCGTACTGAACGGGACATTTGCTACGAGCAGTACTTC. Its protein is CARTERDICYEQYF. The chain is built from TRBV6-7 and TRBJ2-7; D perhaps matches TRBD1 (6 bases). TRBV6-7 is assigned to the ORF class and has an uncertain function. The ends were cut back, 11 bases at V and 3 bases at J, with 20 bases in the middle. The CDR3 has 14 residues.

CDR3 loop: CASSLGPGTGEPYEQYF. DNA for the CDR3: TGTGCCAGCAGCTTGGGGCCCGGGACAGGGGAGCCCTACGAGCAGTACTTC. V and J are TRBV5-6 and TRBJ2-7; 10 bases are shared with TRBD1. Germline trimming cut 0 bases from V and 2 bases from J; bases unmatched to any gene: 8. There are 17 residues in the CDR3. Per germline, CDR1 SGHDT and CDR2 YYEEEE.

The rearrangement uses TRBV18 and TRBJ1-6; D possibly corresponds to TRBD1 (6 bases). Trimming left V 3 bases short and J 4 bases short, with 16 bases between. This CDR3 has 17 residues. The germline CDR1 and CDR2 sequences are KGHSH and LQKENI. CDR3: CASSPGAPRAYNSPLHF. The CDR3, as DNA: TGTGCCAGCTCACCGGGGGCCCCCAGGGCTTATAATTCACCCCTCCACTTT.

V usage is TRBV7-8 and J usage is TRBJ2-7; a possible D gene is TRBD2 (6 bases). CDR1 SGHVS and CDR2 FQNEAQ come from the germline V gene. The CDR3 length is 14 residues. Trimming removed 5 bases at V and 0 bases at J, with 11 bases between. CDR3 coding DNA: TGTGCCAGCAGCCTTAGCGGCAGCTCCTACGAGCAGTACTTC. Its protein is CASSLSGSSYEQYF.